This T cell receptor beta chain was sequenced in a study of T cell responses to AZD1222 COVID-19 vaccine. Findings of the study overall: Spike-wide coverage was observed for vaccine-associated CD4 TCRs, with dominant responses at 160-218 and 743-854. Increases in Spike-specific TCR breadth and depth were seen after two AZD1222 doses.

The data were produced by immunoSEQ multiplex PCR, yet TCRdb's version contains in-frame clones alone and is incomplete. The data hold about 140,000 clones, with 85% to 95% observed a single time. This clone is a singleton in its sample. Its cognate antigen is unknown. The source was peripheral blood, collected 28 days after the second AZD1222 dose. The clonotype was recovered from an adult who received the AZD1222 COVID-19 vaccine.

The CDR3 nucleotides are TGTGCCAGCAGCTTATTTGGAGGGGGCCGCGGCACTGAAGCTTTCTTT. It specifies CASSLFGGGRGTEAFF. The genes are TRBV7-2 and TRBJ1-1; TRBD1 matches 7 bases. The CDR3 extends over 16 amino acids. Germline V gene data show CDR1 as SGHTA and CDR2 as FQGNSA. V trimming: 2 bases; J trimming: 4 bases; junction bases outside the gene matches: 10.